This record looks at one T cell receptor (beta chain) sequence and its context. Antigen unknown. Primers used in a second PCR of roughly 6 to 11 cycles were a sample-barcoded 5' primer and a J-beta primer mix. TCRdb re-derived calls from the 5' RACE reads in MiXCR, one entry per CDR3 protein. The sample consists of roughly 1.5 million distinct CDR3 sequences, roughly 43% of them appearing once. The CDR3 covers 14 residues. Trimming shortened V by 6 bases and J by 4 bases, and 15 bases separated the two germline ends. This record comes from a study of blood T cells in healthy people across ages. Study-level results: There were more naive CD4+ cells and higher diversity in long-lived donors than in aged donors. Unknown CMV status may confound age-related changes in expanded clones.

Donor samples were obtained from healthy Caucasian individuals from Russia, aged 6 to 90. Each sample yielded at least 6 micrograms of PBMC total RNA. The source material was blood. This sequence originates from a woman aged 18 to 35 in good health. This rearrangement joins TRBV12-3 or TRBV12-4 to TRBJ1-2, with D perhaps matching TRBD1 (6 bases). CDR3 in DNA: TGTGCCAGCAGACCCGCAGGACAGACCTATGGCTACACCTTC. Translated: CASRPAGQTYGYTF.